The rows below give T cell receptor beta chains drawn from one sample of a study of T cells after yellow fever vaccination. TCRdb recomputed calls from the 5' RACE reads with MiXCR, one row per CDR3 protein. The sample records roughly 340,000 distinct CDR3 sequences, roughly 4.3% being singletons. The sample consisted of PBMCs, taken 5 days after the yellow fever booster vaccination. These receptors all stem from a young man who received the YFV17D yellow fever vaccine. CDR3s include the opening cysteine and the closing phenylalanine or tryptophan. The order of the fields is clone size, V gene, D gene, J gene, CDR3 protein, CDR3 DNA. The D gene is left open where the match is weak. Rows may omit the clone size; those that give it use once, few, many or a size class.

>few|TRBV27|NA|TRBJ1-1
CASSPWTLAYTEAFF
TGTGCCAGCAGTCCCTGGACCCTAGCGTACACTGAAGCTTTCTTT
>few|TRBV24-1|TRBD2|TRBJ2-5
CATSDPLAQETQYF
TGTGCCACCAGTGATCCACTAGCGCAAGAGACCCAGTACTTC
>NA|TRBV11-2|TRBD1|TRBJ2-3
CASSLGPGTGRTDTQYF
TGTGCCAGCAGCTTAGGCCCCGGGACAGGGCGCACAGATACGCAGTATTTT
>few|TRBV25-1|NA|TRBJ1-6
CASSEWLRNSPLHF
TGTGCCAGCAGTGAATGGCTGCGGAATTCACCCCTCCACTTT
>few|TRBV7-6|TRBD1|TRBJ1-1
CASSLGRTGGDTEAFF
TGTGCCAGCAGCTTAGGAAGGACAGGGGGGGACACTGAAGCTTTCTTT
>many|TRBV5-1|NA|TRBJ2-7
CASSGDSYEQYF
TGCGCCAGCAGTGGGGACTCCTACGAGCAGTACTTC
>NA|TRBV11-2|NA|TRBJ2-5
CASRPGGGQGRRETQYF
TGTGCCAGCAGACCCGGTGGGGGGCAGGGACGGAGAGAGACCCAGTACTTC
>few|TRBV25-1|TRBD1|TRBJ2-5
CASRGQTDRETQYF
TGTGCCAGCAGGGGACAGACGGACCGGGAGACCCAGTACTTC
>many|TRBV6-5|TRBD1|TRBJ2-7
CASSFTDRVHEQYF
TGTGCCAGCAGTTTCACGGACAGGGTCCACGAGCAGTACTTC
>few|TRBV24-1|NA|TRBJ1-1
CATSGDSGTEAFF
TGTGCCACCAGTGGGGATTCAGGAACTGAAGCTTTCTTT
>few|TRBV20-1|NA|TRBJ1-1
CSARSPDRANTEAFF
TGCAGTGCTAGATCCCCGGACAGAGCGAACACTGAAGCTTTCTTT
>few|TRBV6-6|TRBD2|TRBJ2-2
CASSYRSGGPKNTGELFF
TGTGCCAGCAGTTACCGTTCGGGGGGGCCCAAGAACACCGGGGAGCTGTTTTTT
>NA|TRBV5-1|NA|TRBJ2-7
CASSLDQRGIDEQYF
TGCGCCAGCAGCTTGGATCAAAGGGGGATAGACGAGCAGTACTTC
>many|TRBV4-3|TRBD2|TRBJ2-3
CASSQGTSGVSTDTQYF
TGCGCCAGCAGCCAAGGGACTAGCGGGGTTAGCACAGATACGCAGTATTTT
>many|TRBV20-1|NA|TRBJ1-2
CSAQGGYGYTF
TGCAGTGCCCAAGGAGGGTATGGCTACACCTTC
>few|TRBV5-1|TRBD1|TRBJ2-1
CASSSHRGDEQFF
TGCGCCAGCAGCTCTCACAGGGGCGATGAGCAGTTCTTC
>NA|TRBV7-2|TRBD1|TRBJ2-6
CASSLSGTAGANVLTF
TGTGCCAGCAGCTTATCTGGGACAGCTGGGGCCAACGTCCTGACTTTC
>many|TRBV9|TRBD1|TRBJ1-2
CASTSGQGALALGYTF
TGTGCCAGCACCTCCGGACAGGGGGCTTTAGCTTTAGGCTACACCTTC
>NA|TRBV25-1|NA|TRBJ2-5
CASSDFPGGDQETQYF
TGTGCCAGCAGTGATTTTCCGGGGGGCGACCAAGAGACCCAGTACTTC
>few|TRBV28|NA|TRBJ2-3
CASSSHGLDTQYF
TGTGCCAGCAGTTCCCACGGCCTAGATACGCAGTATTTT
>few|TRBV6-6|NA|TRBJ2-3
CASSLEDFGTDTQYF
TGTGCCAGCAGTTTGGAGGACTTCGGCACAGATACGCAGTATTTT
>NA|TRBV4-3|NA|TRBJ2-4
CASSQDQTSRNIQYF
TGCGCCAGCAGCCAAGATCAAACTTCGCGAAACATTCAGTACTTC
>NA|TRBV4-1|NA|TRBJ2-4
CASSPDSRVNIQYF
TGCGCCAGCAGCCCGGACAGCCGGGTGAACATTCAGTACTTC